This entry describes one TCR beta chain. Its antigen remains unidentified. Here immunoSEQ multiplex PCR was the method, and the copy in TCRdb shows in-frame clones only, minus some. The data show 2 million to 3 million clones, over 85% seen once. Unmatched junction bases numbered 8, after V lost 3 bases and J lost 6 bases. CDR1 and CDR2 (germline): MNHEY, SMNVEV (reference sequence). The CDR3 consists of 17 residues. The sample originates from a study of shared clonotypes between healthy human individuals. Study outcomes and limitations: Non-shared clonotypes had lower generation probabilities than clonotypes shared by all four sorted-subset donors. Four donors had 4% to 5% of their naive CD4 clonotypes in common.

Donors were Caucasian adults residing in Nashville, Tennessee, USA. CD4+ cells were split into CD45RA+ naive and CD45RA-negative memory subsets. The clonotype originates from a man between 18 and 35 years old in good health. Some clones in this sample may be carry-over from other donors' samples. This rearrangement joins TRBV27 to TRBJ2-1; 13 nucleotides align to TRBD2. Sequenced: naive CD4+ T cells from PBMCs. Subset specified: CD45RA+ positively selected. This CDR3 reads CASSLSPRLAGGNEQFF. The CDR3, as DNA: TGTGCCAGCAGTTTGAGCCCGAGACTAGCGGGAGGCAATGAGCAGTTCTTC.